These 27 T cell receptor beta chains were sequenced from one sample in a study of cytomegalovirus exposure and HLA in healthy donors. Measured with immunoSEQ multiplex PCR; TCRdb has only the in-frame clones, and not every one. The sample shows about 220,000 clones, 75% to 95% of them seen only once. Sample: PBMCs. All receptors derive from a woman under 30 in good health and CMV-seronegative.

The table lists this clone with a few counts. The CDR3 nucleotides are TGTGCCAGTAGTATCGGCGGGGTTGAAGCTTTCTTT. The encoded protein is CASSIGGVEAFF. The rearrangement links TRBV19 to TRBJ1-1, with unresolved D. In germline, CDR1 is LNHDA, CDR2 SQIVND (reference sequence). The CDR3 contains 12 residues. Trimming took 3 bases from V and 7 from J, leaving 9 bases between them.

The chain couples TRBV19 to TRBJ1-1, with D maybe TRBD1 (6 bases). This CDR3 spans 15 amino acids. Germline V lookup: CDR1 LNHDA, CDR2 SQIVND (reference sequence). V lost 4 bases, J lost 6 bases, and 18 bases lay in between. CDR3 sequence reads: CASSNPRVTGAEAFF. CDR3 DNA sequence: TGTGCCAGTAGTAATCCCCGGGTGACAGGAGCTGAAGCTTTCTTT.

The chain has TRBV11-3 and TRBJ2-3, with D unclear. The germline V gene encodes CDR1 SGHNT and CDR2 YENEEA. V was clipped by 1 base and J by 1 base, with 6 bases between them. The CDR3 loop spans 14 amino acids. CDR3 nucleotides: TGTGCCAGCAGCTTAGGTATCGGCACAGATACGCAGTATTTT. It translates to CASSLGIGTDTQYF.

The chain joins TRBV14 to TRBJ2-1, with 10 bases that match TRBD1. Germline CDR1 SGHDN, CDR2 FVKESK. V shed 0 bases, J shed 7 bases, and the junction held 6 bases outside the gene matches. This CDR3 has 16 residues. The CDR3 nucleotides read TGTGCCAGCAGCCAAGATTCGGGACAGGGGTCGAATGAGCAGTTCTTC. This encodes CASSQDSGQGSNEQFF.

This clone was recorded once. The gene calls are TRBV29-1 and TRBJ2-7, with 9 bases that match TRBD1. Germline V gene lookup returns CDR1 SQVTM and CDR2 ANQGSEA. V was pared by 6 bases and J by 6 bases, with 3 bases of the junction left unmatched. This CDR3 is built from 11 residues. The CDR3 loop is CSVGQGPEQYF. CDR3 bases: TGCAGCGTGGGACAGGGCCCCGAGCAGTACTTC.

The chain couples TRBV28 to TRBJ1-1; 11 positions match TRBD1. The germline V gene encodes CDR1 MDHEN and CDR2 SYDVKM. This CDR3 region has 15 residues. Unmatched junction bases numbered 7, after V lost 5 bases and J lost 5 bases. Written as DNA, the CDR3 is TGTGCCAGCAGTCCAGGGACAGGGGGAAAAACTGAAGCTTTCTTT. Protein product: CASSPGTGGKTEAFF.

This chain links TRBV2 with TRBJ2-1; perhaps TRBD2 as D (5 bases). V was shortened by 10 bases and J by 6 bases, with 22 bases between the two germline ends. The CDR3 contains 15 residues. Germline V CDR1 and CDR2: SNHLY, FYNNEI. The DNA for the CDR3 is TGTGCCACCTCCCTCCCGAGCGGAAGGGTCAATGAGCAGTTCTTC. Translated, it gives CATSLPSGRVNEQFF.

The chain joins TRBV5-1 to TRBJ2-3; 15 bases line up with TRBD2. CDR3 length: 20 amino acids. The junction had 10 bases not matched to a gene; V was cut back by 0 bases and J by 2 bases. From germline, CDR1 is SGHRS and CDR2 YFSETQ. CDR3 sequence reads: CASSLGTSGRVIKNTDTQYF. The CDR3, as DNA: TGCGCCAGCAGCTTGGGGACTAGCGGGAGGGTAATTAAAAACACAGATACGCAGTATTTT. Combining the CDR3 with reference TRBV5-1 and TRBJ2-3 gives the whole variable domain KAGVTQTPRYLIKTRGQQVTLSCSPISGHRSVSWYQQTPGQGLQFLFEYFSETQRNKGNFPGRFSGRQFSNSRSEMNVSTLELGDSALYLCASSLGTSGRVIKNTDTQYFGPGTRLTVL.

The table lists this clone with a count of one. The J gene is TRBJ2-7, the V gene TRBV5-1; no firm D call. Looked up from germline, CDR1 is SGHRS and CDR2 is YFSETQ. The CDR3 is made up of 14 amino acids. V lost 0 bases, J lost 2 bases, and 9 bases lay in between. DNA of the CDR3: TGCGCCAGCAGCTTGGATGAGGTGGCCTACGAGCAGTACTTC. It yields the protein CASSLDEVAYEQYF.

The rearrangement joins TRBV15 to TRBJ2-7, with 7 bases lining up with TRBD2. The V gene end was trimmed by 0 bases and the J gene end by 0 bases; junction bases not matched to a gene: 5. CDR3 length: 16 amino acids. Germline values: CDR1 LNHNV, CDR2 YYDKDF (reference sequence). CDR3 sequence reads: CATSREPGRNSYEQYF. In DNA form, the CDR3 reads TGTGCCACCAGCAGAGAGCCCGGGAGGAACTCCTACGAGCAGTACTTC.

The CDR3 spells CASSSRGKDQPQHF. Written as DNA, the CDR3 is TGTGCCAGCAGTTCCAGGGGAAAGGATCAGCCCCAGCATTTT. The chain links TRBV6-1 to TRBJ1-5; maybe TRBD1 (6 bases). The CDR3 sequence is 14 residues long. Deletions cut 5 bases from V and 5 bases from J, with 13 bases between. CDR1 is MNHNS and CDR2 is SASEGT in the germline V gene.

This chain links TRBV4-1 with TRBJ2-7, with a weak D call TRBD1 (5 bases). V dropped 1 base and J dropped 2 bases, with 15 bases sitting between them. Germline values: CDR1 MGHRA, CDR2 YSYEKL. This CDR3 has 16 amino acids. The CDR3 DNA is TGCGCCAGCAGCCAAGTAGGTACGGACATTACCTACGAGCAGTACTTC. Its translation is CASSQVGTDITYEQYF.

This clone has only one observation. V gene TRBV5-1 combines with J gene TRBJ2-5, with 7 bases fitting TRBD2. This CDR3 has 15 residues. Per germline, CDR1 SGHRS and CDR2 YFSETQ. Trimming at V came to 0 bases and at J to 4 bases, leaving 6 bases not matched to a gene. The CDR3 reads CASSLGLAVRETQYF. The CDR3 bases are TGCGCCAGCAGCTTGGGACTAGCTGTGAGAGAGACCCAGTACTTC.

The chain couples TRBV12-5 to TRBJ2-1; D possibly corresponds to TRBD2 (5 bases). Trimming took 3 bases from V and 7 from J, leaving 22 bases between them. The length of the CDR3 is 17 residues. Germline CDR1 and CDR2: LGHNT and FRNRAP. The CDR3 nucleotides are TGTGCTAGTGGTTTTTCCGTTACGGGAAATCCTTGGAATGAGCAGTTCTTC. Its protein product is CASGFSVTGNPWNEQFF. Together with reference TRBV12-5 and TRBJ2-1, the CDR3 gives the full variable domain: DARVTQTPRHKVTEMGQEVTMRCQPILGHNTVFWYRQTMMQGLELLAYFRNRAPLDDSGMPKDRFSAEMPDATLATLKIQPSEPRDSAVYFCASGFSVTGNPWNEQFFGPGTRLTVL.

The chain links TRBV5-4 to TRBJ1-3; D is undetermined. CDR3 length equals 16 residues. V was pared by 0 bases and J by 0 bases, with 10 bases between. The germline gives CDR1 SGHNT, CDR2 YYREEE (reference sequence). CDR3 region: CASSLDGENSGNTIYF. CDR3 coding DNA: TGTGCCAGCAGCTTGGATGGAGAAAACTCTGGAAACACCATATATTTT.

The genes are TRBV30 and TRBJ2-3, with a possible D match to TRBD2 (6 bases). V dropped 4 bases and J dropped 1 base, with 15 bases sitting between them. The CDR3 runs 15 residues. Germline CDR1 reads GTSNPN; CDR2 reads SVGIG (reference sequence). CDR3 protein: CAWTPGLVRTDTQYF. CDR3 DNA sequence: TGTGCCTGGACGCCGGGACTCGTACGCACAGATACGCAGTATTTT.

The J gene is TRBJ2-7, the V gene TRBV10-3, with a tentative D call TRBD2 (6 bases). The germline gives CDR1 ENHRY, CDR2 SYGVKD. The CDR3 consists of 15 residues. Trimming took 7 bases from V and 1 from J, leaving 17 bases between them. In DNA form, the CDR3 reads TGTGCCATCAATCCCCCCGGGAGACGGTCCTACGAGCAGTACTTC. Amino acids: CAINPPGRRSYEQYF.

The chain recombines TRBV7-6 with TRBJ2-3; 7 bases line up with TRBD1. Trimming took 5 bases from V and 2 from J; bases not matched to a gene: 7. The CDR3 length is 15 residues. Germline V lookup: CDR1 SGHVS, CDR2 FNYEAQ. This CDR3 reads CASSEQGPHTDTQYF. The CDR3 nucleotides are TGTGCCAGCAGCGAACAGGGGCCCCACACAGATACGCAGTATTTT.

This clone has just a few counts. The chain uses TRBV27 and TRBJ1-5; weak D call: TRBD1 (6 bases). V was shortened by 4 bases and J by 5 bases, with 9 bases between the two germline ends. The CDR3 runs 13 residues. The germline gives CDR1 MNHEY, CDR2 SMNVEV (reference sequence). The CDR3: CASSSGEHQPQHF. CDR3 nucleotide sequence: TGTGCCAGCAGTTCAGGGGAGCATCAGCCCCAGCATTTT.

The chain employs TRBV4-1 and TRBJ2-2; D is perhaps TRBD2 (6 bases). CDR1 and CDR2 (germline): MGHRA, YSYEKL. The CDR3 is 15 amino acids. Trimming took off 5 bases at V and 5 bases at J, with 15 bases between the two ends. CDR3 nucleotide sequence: TGCGCCAGCAGCTCAGGTCGGGGGATTACCGGGGAGCTGTTTTTT. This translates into CASSSGRGITGELFF.

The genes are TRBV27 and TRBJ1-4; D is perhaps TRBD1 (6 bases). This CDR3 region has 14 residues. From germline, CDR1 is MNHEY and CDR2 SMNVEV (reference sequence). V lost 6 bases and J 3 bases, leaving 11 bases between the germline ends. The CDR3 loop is CASSLTGPNEKLFF. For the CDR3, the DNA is TGTGCCAGCAGCTTGACAGGCCCTAATGAAAAACTGTTTTTT. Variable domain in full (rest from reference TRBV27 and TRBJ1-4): EAQVTQNPRYLITVTGKKLTVTCSQNMNHEYMSWYRQDPGLGLRQIYYSMNVEVTDKGDVPEGYKVSRKEKRNFPLILESPSPNQTSLYFCASSLTGPNEKLFFGSGTQLSVL.

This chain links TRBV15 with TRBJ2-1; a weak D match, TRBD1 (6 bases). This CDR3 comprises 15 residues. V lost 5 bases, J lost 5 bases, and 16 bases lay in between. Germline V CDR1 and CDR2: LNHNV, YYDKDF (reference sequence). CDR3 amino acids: CATSERTVYHNEQFF. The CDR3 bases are TGTGCCACCAGCGAGAGGACAGTCTATCACAATGAGCAGTTCTTC.

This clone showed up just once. CDR3: CASRHPKGASSPLHF. Here the CDR3 DNA reads TGTGCCAGCAGGCATCCAAAGGGGGCTAGTTCACCCCTCCACTTT. The chain uses TRBV27 and TRBJ1-6, with 7 bases aligning to TRBD1. The junction had 11 bases not matched to a gene; V was cut back by 6 bases and J by 9 bases. The CDR3 spans 15 residues. Germline CDR1 and CDR2: MNHEY and SMNVEV (reference sequence).

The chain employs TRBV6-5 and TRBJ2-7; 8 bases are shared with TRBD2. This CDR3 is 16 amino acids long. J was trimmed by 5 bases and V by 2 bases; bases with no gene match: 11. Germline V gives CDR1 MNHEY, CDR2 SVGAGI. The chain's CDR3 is CASSYTSGAGGHEQYF. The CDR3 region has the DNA TGTGCCAGCAGTTACACCTCGGGGGCGGGAGGCCACGAGCAGTACTTC.

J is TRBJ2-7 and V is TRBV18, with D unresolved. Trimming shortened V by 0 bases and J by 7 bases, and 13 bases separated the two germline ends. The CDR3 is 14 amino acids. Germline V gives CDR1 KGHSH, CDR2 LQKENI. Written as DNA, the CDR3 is TGTGCCAGCTCACCACCCCCCTCGCAGGTGGAGCAGTACTTC. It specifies CASSPPPSQVEQYF.

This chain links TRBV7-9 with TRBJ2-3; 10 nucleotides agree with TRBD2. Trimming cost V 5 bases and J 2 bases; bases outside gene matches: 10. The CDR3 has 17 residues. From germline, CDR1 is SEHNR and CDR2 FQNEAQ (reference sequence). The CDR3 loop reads CASSPSPLAGVTDTQYF. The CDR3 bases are TGTGCCAGCAGCCCTAGCCCTCTAGCGGGGGTCACAGATACGCAGTATTTT.

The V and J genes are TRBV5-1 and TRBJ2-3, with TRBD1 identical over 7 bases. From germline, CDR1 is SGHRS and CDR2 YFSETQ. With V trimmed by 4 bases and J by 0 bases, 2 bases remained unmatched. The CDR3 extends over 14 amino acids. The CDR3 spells CASSVDRSTDTQYF. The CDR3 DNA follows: TGCGCCAGCAGCGTGGACAGGAGCACAGATACGCAGTATTTT.